The clone carrying this T cell receptor beta chain was seen only a few times. Germline loops: CDR1 SGDLS, CDR2 YYNGEE. This CDR3 region has 14 residues. The germline V and J ends were trimmed by 5 bases and 0 bases, with 12 bases remaining between them. The data were taken from a study of identical twins. Using its own MiXCR run on the 5' RACE reads, TCRdb lists one record per CDR3 protein. The repertoire includes over 600,000 distinct CDR3 sequences, about 20% of them detected once, and roughly 4% sits in the top ten. The same sample was also studied in work on T cells expressing NK-cell markers. From that report: Seven sequenced donors out of eight were HCMV-seropositive, one seronegative. NKG2C+ dominant clonotype frequencies in several donors were about 1.0-7.5% of CD8+ T cells.

Material: PBMCs. The TCR was taken from a woman under 30 in good health. The chain couples TRBV9 to TRBJ2-7; D possibly corresponds to TRBD2 (6 bases). The DNA of the CDR3 is TGTGCCAGCAGTCTAGCGTCCAGCTCCTACGAGCAGTACTTC. Residues: CASSLASSSYEQYF.